This paragraph covers one TCR beta chain sequence. No antigen is known for it. Per-nucleotide qualities are absent, and no much larger clonotype sits a single base away. Ends trimmed: V by 4 bases, J by 6 bases; bases unmatched to a gene: 7. Looking up the germline V gene yields CDR1 SGDLS and CDR2 YYNGEE. CDR3 length: 14 amino acids, cysteine to phenylalanine. CDR3 DNA is the only sequence kept; it has 42 bases, read in frame from the first base. The CDR3 regions of human TCRbeta chains were analyzed by immunosequencing. From the authors' description of their analysis: TCRs in the repertoires were compared against a reference library of SARS-CoV-2-specific TCRs that had been generated with the MIRA antigen-specificity platform. Breadth meant the fraction of unique TCRs that were SARS-CoV-2-associated, whereas depth meant the fraction of total T cells that were SARS-CoV-2-associated. Using the MIRA data, each spike-specific TCR was mapped to the spike region that the TCR reacts to and placed in a CD4 or CD8 class. Log10-transformed breadth and depth values were compared by one-way ANOVA with Sidak's multiple comparisons tests. TCRdb mirrors the immuneACCESS table, restricted to in-frame sequences. Some clones are absent from its copies; in checked studies, under half trace to an unresolved V gene, and the reason for the others is unknown. The V and J calls and clone size come from that table; D and trimming were worked out from the DNA. This sample has 45,000 to 60,000 clones in its table, and 60% to 85% of those were observed once. The ten largest clones capture around 7% of the sample.

The record originates from a study of T cell responses to AZD1222 COVID-19 vaccine (dated by TCRdb to the early 2020s). A note on the overall study: AZD1222 recipients given second doses at about 4 weeks or at about 12 weeks were pooled, since spike-specific TCR depth and breadth were not found to differ between the two schedules. A total of more than 230 trial participants underwent TCR sequencing, of whom more than 200 had received two doses of AZD1222 and 26 had received two doses of the MenACWY control vaccine. Enrollment into the trials was organized by age into subgroups of 18-55, 56-69 and 70-plus years, and those subgroups contained about 160, 30 and 59 TCR-sequenced participants, respectively. The research as a whole found: After two AZD1222 doses, spike-specific TCR breadth and depth were significantly higher than at day 0 and than in MenACWY recipients. In the small 56-69-year group, the increase in depth fell short of significance, most likely because of low power. No day 14 peak-response samples were available, so repertoires were characterized only after the peak T cell response. The whole spike protein was spanned by vaccine-associated CD4 TCRs, and dominant responses were seen in regions 160-218 and 743-854. Nearly half of unique spike-specific TCRs reportedly recognized epitopes outside regions mutated in the B.1.351 and B.1.1.7 variants. Conclusions about previously exposed vaccinees are limited, since just five or six AZD1222 recipients were seropositive for SARS-CoV-2 at baseline. Participants were mostly white British, with more females than males. The authors suggested clonal diversity may have been underestimated.

Interpreted using the paper, the time point label stands for: baseline before first vaccination. Vaccinee samples came from UK trials COV001 and COV002, including a single-blind randomized controlled phase 2/3 trial of AZD1222 (ChAdOx1 nCoV-19) in healthy adults. For TCRbeta chain sequencing, PBMC samples from trial participants were taken at day 0 and at day 28 after the second dose. The sequencing here drew on peripheral blood, taken on day 0 of AZD1222 vaccination. The receptor chain draws on TRBV9 and TRBJ1-5, with 7 bases aligning to TRBD1. The TCR sequence derives from an adult in good health. At the DNA level, the sequence is TGTGCCAGCAGCCTTACAGGGGAGGGTCAGCCCCAGCATTTT. Protein translation: CASSLTGEGQPQHF.